These 10 T cell receptor beta chains share one sample of origin, sequenced in a study of cytomegalovirus exposure and HLA in healthy donors. PCR amplification relied on 60 Vbeta primers (plus 13 Jbeta primers). Measured with immunoSEQ multiplex PCR; TCRdb has only the in-frame clones, and not every one. The sample yields about 200,000 clones, under 85% seen once. The sample was PBMCs. These TCRs come from a man aged 45-65 years in good health and CMV-seronegative.

CDR3: CASSLDDYLRNTEAFF. CDR3 coding DNA: TGCGCCAGCAGCTTGGATGACTACCTAAGGAACACTGAAGCTTTCTTT. The V and J genes are TRBV5-1 and TRBJ1-1; no reliable D call. The CDR3 is 16 residues long. Germline V gene data show CDR1 as SGHRS and CDR2 as YFSETQ. V was shortened by 0 bases and J by 1 base, with 13 bases between the two germline ends.

The chain has TRBV27 and TRBJ2-3, with D unclear. V lost 5 bases to trimming and J lost 0 bases, with 12 bases between them. Germline-derived CDR1 and CDR2 are MNHEY and SMNVEV (reference sequence). The CDR3 length is 15 residues. CDR3 DNA: TGTGCCAGCAGTACAACCTGGTCTAGCACAGATACGCAGTATTTT. Its translation is CASSTTWSSTDTQYF.

The chain employs TRBV4-1 and TRBJ2-7; TRBD2 matches 9 bases. Trimming cost V 2 bases and J 0 bases; bases outside gene matches: 2. The CDR3 totals 15 residues. Germline-derived CDR1 and CDR2 are MGHRA and YSYEKL. CDR3 DNA sequence: TGCGCCAGCAGCCAACTAGCGGGACCCTCCTACGAGCAGTACTTC. It encodes CASSQLAGPSYEQYF.

This chain connects TRBV6-5 to TRBJ2-1, with TRBD2 as a possible D gene (5 bases). The CDR3 length is 15 residues. With 10 bases removed from V and 4 bases from J, the gap between germline ends came to 20 bases. Germline values: CDR1 MNHEY, CDR2 SVGAGI. CDR3 region: CATEVRRLAYNEQFF. The CDR3 DNA reads TGTGCCACCGAGGTCCGTCGGCTAGCTTACAATGAGCAGTTCTTC.

V gene TRBV9 combines with J gene TRBJ2-6; D possibly corresponds to TRBD2 (7 bases). The CDR3 runs to 17 residues. Germline V CDR1 and CDR2: SGDLS, YYNGEE. Trimming removed 7 bases at V and 4 bases at J, with 21 bases between. The CDR3 spells CASGENRRGRGANVLTF. CDR3 bases: TGTGCCAGCGGGGAAAACAGGCGGGGGCGCGGGGCCAACGTCCTGACTTTC.

This rearrangement joins TRBV7-9 to TRBJ2-7; 9 positions agree with TRBD1. CDR1 and CDR2 from the germline V gene are SEHNR and FQNEAQ (reference sequence). The V gene end was trimmed by 5 bases and the J gene end by 6 bases; junction bases not matched to a gene: 17. CDR3 length: 17 residues. This chain's CDR3 is CASSPGVYVEDRGEQYF. Here the CDR3 DNA reads TGTGCCAGCAGCCCCGGTGTGTATGTTGAGGACAGGGGCGAGCAGTACTTC.

This clone was seen a handful of times. The chain joins TRBV7-2 to TRBJ2-5; tentative D call: TRBD2 (6 bases). The CDR3 consists of 14 residues. Trimming took off 2 bases at V and 7 bases at J, with 14 bases between the two ends. Germline lookup yields CDR1 SGHTA and CDR2 FQGNSA. The CDR3, as DNA: TGTGCCAGCAGCTTAAACTCTAACGGGGGGACCCAGTACTTC. This codes for CASSLNSNGGTQYF.

V and J are TRBV27 and TRBJ2-7, with 8 bases aligning to TRBD1. The length of the CDR3 is 14 residues. CDR1 MNHEY and CDR2 SMNVEV come from the germline V gene (reference sequence). J gave up 1 base and V 10 bases, and 9 bases lay outside the gene matches. The CDR3 bases are TGTGCCACCCTTGGACAGGGCACTTCCTACGAGCAGTACTTC. It specifies CATLGQGTSYEQYF.

This clone came up a few times. In nucleotides, the CDR3 is TGCAGCGTTGTAGGGACACGCAAGCCTAGCACAGATACGCAGTATTTT. Its protein is CSVVGTRKPSTDTQYF. The chain joins TRBV29-1 to TRBJ2-3; the D gene is possibly TRBD1 (6 bases). The CDR3 covers 16 residues. CDR1 is SQVTM, CDR2 ANQGSEA, per germline. Between the trimmed V and J ends, which lost 4 bases and 0 bases, there was a span of 17 bases.

This clone showed up just a few times. CDR3 coding DNA: TGCGCCAGCAGCTTATGGGGGCCCACTAGCACAGATACGCAGTATTTT. Amino acid sequence: CASSLWGPTSTDTQYF. V usage is TRBV5-1 and J usage is TRBJ2-3; D is perhaps TRBD1 (6 bases). The germline gives CDR1 SGHRS, CDR2 YFSETQ. CDR3 length equals 16 residues. Deletions cut 2 bases from V and 0 bases from J, with 13 bases between.